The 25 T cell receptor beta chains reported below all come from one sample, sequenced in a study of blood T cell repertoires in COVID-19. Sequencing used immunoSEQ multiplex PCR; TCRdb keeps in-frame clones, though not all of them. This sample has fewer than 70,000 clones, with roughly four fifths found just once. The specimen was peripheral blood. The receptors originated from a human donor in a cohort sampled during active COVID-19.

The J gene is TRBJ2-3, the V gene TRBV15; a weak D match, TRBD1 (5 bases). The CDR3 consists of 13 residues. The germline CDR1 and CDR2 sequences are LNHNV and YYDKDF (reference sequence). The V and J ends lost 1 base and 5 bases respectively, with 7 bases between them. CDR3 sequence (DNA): TGTGCCACCAGCAGAGCGACAGTAGATACGCAGTATTTT. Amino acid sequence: CATSRATVDTQYF.

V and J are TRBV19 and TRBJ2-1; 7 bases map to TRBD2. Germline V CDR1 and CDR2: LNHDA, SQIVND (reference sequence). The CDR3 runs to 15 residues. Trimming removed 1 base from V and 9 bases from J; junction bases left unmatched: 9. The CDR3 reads CASSIVGAGHVEQFF. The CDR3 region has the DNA TGTGCCAGTAGTATAGTGGGAGCGGGGCACGTTGAGCAGTTCTTC.

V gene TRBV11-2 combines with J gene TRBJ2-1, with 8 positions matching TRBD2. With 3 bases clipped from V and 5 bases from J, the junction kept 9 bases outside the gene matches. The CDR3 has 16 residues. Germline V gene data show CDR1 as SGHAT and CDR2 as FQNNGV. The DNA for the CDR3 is TGTGCCAGCAGCTTGGGCCCTGGACTAGCAGACAATGAGCAGTTCTTC. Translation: CASSLGPGLADNEQFF. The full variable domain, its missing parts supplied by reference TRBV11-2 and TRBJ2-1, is EAGVAQSPRYKIIEKRQSVAFWCNPISGHATLYWYQQILGQGPKLLIQFQNNGVVDDSQLPKDRFSAERLKGVDSTLKIQPAKLEDSAVYLCASSLGPGLADNEQFFGPGTRLTVL.

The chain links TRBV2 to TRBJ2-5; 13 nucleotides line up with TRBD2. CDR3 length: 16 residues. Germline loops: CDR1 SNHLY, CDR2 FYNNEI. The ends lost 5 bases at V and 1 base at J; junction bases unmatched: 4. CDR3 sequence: CASSPGLAGLQETQYF. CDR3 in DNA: TGTGCCAGCAGTCCGGGACTAGCGGGACTCCAAGAGACCCAGTACTTC.

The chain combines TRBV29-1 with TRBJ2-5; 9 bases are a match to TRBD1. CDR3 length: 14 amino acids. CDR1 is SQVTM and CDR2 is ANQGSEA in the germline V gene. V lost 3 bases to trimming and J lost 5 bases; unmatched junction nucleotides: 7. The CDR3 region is CSVDRTGAMETQYF. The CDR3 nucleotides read TGCAGCGTTGATCGGACAGGGGCGATGGAGACCCAGTACTTC.

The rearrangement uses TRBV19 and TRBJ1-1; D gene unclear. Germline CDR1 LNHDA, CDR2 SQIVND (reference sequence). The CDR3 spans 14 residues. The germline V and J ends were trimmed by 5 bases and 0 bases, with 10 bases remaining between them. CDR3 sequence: CASSHDILNTEAFF. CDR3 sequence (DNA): TGTGCCAGTAGTCACGACATTCTGAACACTGAAGCTTTCTTT.

The CDR3 DNA reads as TGTGCCACCAGTGATTACCCCGGGACTAGCGGCACAGATACGCAGTATTTT. It yields the protein CATSDYPGTSGTDTQYF. The genes are TRBV24-1 and TRBJ2-3; 10 positions match TRBD2. This CDR3 region has 17 residues. Trimming removed 2 bases from V and 1 base from J; junction bases left unmatched: 5. Per the germline V gene, CDR1 is KGHDR and CDR2 is SFDVKD.

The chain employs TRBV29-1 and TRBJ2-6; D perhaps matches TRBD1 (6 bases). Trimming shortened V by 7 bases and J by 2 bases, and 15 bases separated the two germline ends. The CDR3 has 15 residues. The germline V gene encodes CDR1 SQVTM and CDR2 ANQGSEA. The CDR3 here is CSAWDTSPGANVLTF. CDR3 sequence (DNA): TGCAGCGCCTGGGACACATCACCTGGGGCCAACGTCCTGACTTTC. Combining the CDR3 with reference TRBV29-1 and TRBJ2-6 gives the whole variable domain SAVISQKPSRDICQRGTSLTIQCQVDSQVTMMFWYRQQPGQSLTLIATANQGSEATYESGFVIDKFPISRPNLTFSTLTVSNMSPEDSSIYLCSAWDTSPGANVLTFGAGSRLTVL.

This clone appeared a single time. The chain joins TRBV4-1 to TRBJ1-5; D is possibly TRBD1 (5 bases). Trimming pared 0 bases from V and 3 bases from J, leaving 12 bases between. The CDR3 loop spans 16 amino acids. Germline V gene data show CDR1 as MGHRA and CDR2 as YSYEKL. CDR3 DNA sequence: TGCGCCAGCAGCCAAGATTTCCCAGGGATCAATCAGCCCCAGCATTTT. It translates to CASSQDFPGINQPQHF.

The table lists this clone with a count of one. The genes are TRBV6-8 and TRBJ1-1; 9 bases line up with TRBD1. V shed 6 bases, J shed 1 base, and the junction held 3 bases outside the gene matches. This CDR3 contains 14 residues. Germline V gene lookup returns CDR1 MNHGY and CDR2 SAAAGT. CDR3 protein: CASSRDRENTEAFF. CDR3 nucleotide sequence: TGTGCCAGCAGCCGGGACAGGGAGAACACTGAAGCTTTCTTT.

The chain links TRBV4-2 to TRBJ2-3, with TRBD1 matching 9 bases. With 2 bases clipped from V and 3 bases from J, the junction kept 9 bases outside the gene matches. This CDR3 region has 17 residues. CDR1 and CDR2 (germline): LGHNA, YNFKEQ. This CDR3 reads CASSQLPGTGRTDTQYF. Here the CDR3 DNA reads TGTGCCAGCAGCCAACTTCCCGGGACAGGGAGAACAGATACGCAGTATTTT.

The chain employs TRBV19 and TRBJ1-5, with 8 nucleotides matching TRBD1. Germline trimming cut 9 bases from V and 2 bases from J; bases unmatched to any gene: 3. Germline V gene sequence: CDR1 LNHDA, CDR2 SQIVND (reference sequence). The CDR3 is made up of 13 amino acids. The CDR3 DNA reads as TGTGCCAGCGAGACAGGGGGCAATCAGCCCCAGCATTTT. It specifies CASETGGNQPQHF.

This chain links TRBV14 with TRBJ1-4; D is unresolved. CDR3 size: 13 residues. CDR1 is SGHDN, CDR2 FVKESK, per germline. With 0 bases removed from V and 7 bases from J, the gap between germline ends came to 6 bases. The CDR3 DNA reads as TGTGCCAGCAGCCAAGATTTCGGTGAAAAACTGTTTTTT. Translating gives CASSQDFGEKLFF.

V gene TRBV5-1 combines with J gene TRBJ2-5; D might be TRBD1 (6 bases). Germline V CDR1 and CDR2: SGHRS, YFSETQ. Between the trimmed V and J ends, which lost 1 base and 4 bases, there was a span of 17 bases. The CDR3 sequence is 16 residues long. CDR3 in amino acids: CASSLTPAGAGETQYF. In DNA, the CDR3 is TGCGCCAGCAGCTTGACCCCAGCAGGGGCGGGAGAGACCCAGTACTTC.

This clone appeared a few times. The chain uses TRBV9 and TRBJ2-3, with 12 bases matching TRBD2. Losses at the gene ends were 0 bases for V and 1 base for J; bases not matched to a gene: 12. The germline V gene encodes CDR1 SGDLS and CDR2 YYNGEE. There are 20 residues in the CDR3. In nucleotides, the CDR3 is TGTGCCAGCAGCGTAGTAGGTGGACTAGCGGGGACAGTCGGCACAGATACGCAGTATTTT. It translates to CASSVVGGLAGTVGTDTQYF.

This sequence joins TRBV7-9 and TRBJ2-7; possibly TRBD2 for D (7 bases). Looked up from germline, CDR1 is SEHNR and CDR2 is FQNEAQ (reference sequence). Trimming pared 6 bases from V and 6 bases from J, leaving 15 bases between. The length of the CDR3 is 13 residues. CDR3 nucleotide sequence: TGTGCCAGCAGGGCGGGGGCTCCAGCCGAGCAGTACTTC. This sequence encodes CASRAGAPAEQYF. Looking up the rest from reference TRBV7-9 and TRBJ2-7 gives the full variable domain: DTGVSQNPRHKITKRGQNVTFRCDPISEHNRLYWYRQTLGQGPEFLTYFQNEAQLEKSRLLSDRFSAERPKGSFSTLEIQRTEQGDSAMYLCASRAGAPAEQYFGPGTRLTVT.

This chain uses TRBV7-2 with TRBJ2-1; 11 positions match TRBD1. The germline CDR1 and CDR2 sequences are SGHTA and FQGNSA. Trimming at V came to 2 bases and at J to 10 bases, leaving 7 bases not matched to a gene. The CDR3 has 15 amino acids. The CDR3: CASSLTGGQGAEQFF. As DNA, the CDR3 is TGTGCCAGCAGCTTAACCGGCGGACAGGGGGCGGAGCAGTTCTTC.

The CDR3 region has the DNA TGTGCCAGCAGCCCGGGACAGGGGCTTCCTGAAGCTTTCTTT. Its translation is CASSPGQGLPEAFF. The V gene is TRBV4-2, the J gene TRBJ1-1; 10 nucleotides match TRBD1. The CDR3 totals 14 residues. Germline V gene data show CDR1 as LGHNA and CDR2 as YNFKEQ. V dropped 4 bases and J dropped 6; count of bases not matched to a gene: 5.

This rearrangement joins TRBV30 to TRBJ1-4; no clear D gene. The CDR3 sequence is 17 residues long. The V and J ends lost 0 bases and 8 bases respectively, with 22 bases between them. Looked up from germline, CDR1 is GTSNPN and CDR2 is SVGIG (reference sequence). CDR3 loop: CAWSVLIEAGGFEKLFF. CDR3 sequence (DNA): TGTGCCTGGAGTGTACTGATCGAGGCAGGAGGGTTCGAAAAACTGTTTTTT.

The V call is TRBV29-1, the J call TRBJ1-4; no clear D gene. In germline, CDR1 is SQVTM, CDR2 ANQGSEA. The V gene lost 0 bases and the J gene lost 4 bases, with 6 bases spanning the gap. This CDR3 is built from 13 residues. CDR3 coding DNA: TGCAGCGTTGAAGACAGGTATAATGAAAAACTGTTTTTT. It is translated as CSVEDRYNEKLFF.

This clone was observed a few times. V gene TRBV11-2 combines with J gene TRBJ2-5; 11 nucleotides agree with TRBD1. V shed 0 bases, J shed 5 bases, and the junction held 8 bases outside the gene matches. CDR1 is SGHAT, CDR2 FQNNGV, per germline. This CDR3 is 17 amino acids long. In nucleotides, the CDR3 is TGTGCCAGCAGCTTAGAGATTATGGGACAGGGGGTTGAGACCCAGTACTTC. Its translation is CASSLEIMGQGVETQYF.

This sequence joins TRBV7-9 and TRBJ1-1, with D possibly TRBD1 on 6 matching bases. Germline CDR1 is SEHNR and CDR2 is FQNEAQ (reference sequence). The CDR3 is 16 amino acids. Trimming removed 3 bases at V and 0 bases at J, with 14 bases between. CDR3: CASSFSGQIMNTEAFF. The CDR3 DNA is TGTGCCAGCAGCTTTTCTGGACAGATCATGAACACTGAAGCTTTCTTT.

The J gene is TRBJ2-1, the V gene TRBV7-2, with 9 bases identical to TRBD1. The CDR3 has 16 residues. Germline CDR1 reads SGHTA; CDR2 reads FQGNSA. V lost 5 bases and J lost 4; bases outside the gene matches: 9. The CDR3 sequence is CASSPTGGPSYNEQFF. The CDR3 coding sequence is TGTGCCAGCAGCCCAACAGGGGGCCCCTCTTACAATGAGCAGTTCTTC.

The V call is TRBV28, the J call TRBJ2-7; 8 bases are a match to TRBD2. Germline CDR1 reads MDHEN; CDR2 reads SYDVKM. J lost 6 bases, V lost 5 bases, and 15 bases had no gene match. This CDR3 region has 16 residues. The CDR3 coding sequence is TGTGCCAGCAGTCCGGGACTAGTCCAGGTCTCTCCCGAGCAGTACTTC. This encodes CASSPGLVQVSPEQYF.

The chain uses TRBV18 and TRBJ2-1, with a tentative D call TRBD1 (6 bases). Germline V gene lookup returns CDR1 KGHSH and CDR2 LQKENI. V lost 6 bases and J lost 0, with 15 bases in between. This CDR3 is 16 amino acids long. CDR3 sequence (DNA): TGTGCCAGCTCCCGCAAGAAGGACAGCTCCTACAATGAGCAGTTCTTC. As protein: CASSRKKDSSYNEQFF.